This T cell receptor beta chain was identified during a study of PD-L1 blockade in urothelial cancer. Some clones are missing from TCRdb's copy, which holds only in-frame ones; the method was immunoSEQ multiplex PCR. This table has 35,000 or so clones, about four fifths appearing once. After removal of 3 bases from V and 9 bases from J, the junction contained 14 bases not matched to a gene. CDR1 and CDR2 from the germline V gene are SGHNT and YYREEE (reference sequence). The CDR3 has 16 amino acids. This specimen was PBMCs, taken around atezolizumab (anti-PD-L1) treatment. This TCR came from a man between 60 and 75 years old with urothelial cancer. The chain recombines TRBV5-4 with TRBJ2-2; TRBD1 agrees at 7 bases. CDR3 region: CASSSGTVGLSRELFF. CDR3 nucleotide sequence: TGTGCCAGCAGCTCCGGGACAGTAGGTTTGTCCCGGGAGCTGTTTTTT.